In this sample, the clone carrying this TCR beta chain turned up a few times. Its cognate antigen is unknown. Between the trimmed V and J ends, which lost 1 base and 1 base, there was a span of 11 bases. CDR1 and CDR2 from the germline V gene are LNHDA and SQIVND (reference sequence). The CDR3 runs 16 residues. TCRdb reprocessed the reads with MiXCR, giving one entry per CDR3 protein. The sample holds approximately 250,000 distinct CDR3 sequences, roughly 10% seen once. This specimen belongs to a study of T cell repertoires in cytomegalovirus infection. Background on the study: Shared public TCR beta signatures pointed to both CMV infection and a matching HLA type.

Study-level results: CMV-specific TCR beta clonotypes restricted by HLA-C were the ones dominating the ex vivo response.

J is TRBJ1-5 and V is TRBV19; possible D gene TRBD1, 5 bases. This sequence was found in a human donor in good health (CMV status not recorded). Some clones in this sample may be carry-over from other donors' samples. Sequencing was performed on PBMCs. The CDR3 here is CASSIGQGASNQPQHF. The CDR3 nucleotides are TGTGCCAGTAGTATAGGGCAGGGAGCGAGCAATCAGCCCCAGCATTTT. Full variable domain (remainder filled in from reference TRBV19 and TRBJ1-5): DGGITQSPKYLFRKEGQNVTLSCEQNLNHDAMYWYRQDPGQGLRLIYYSQIVNDFQKGDIAEGYSVSREKKESFPLTVTSAQKNPTAFYLCASSIGQGASNQPQHFGDGTRLSIL.